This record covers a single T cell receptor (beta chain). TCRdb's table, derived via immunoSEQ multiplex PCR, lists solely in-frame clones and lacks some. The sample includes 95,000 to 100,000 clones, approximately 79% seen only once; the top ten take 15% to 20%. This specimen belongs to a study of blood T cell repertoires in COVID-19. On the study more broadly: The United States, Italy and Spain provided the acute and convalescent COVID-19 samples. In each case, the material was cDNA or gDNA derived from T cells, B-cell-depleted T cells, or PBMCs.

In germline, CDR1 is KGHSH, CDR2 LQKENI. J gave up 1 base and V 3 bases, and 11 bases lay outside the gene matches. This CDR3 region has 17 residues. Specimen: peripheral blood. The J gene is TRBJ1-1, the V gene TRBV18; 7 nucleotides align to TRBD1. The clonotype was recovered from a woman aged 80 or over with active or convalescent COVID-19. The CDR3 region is CASSPINRGAGNTEAFF. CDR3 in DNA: TGTGCCAGCTCACCCATTAACAGGGGCGCGGGGAACACTGAAGCTTTCTTT.